This TCR beta chain appears in the sequencing data of a study of naive and memory T cell subsets. Notes on the study in general: This RNA-based method may be sensitive to activation-related transcript changes.

With 2 bases removed from V and 7 bases from J, the gap between germline ends came to 12 bases. Per germline, CDR1 GTSNPN and CDR2 SVGIG (reference sequence). This CDR3 comprises 13 residues. This clonotype was seen a handful of times. Its target is not known. TCR cDNA received a 3' ligated oligonucleotide that carried a UMI. Cells were not sorted; total RNA input targeted roughly 1 to 1,100 ng. Amplification of ligated cDNA took four PCR rounds with SP2 and nested alpha and beta constant primers. Each CDR3 protein is one row after TCRdb ran MiXCR on the 5' RACE reads. Of more than 60,000 distinct CDR3 sequences in the sample, more than 6.5% were seen once.

The V call is TRBV30, the J call TRBJ2-1; D not certain. This receptor was obtained from a female donor in good health. The chain's CDR3 is CAWSRALMNEQFF. CDR3 nucleotide sequence: TGTGCCTGGAGTAGGGCATTAATGAATGAGCAGTTCTTC. The full variable domain, in which reference TRBV30 and TRBJ2-1 provide the parts outside the CDR3, is SQTIHQWPATLVQPVGSPLSLECTVEGTSNPNLYWYRQAAGRGLQLLFYSVGIGQISSEVPQNLSASRPQDRQFILSSKKLLLSDSGFYLCAWSRALMNEQFFGPGTRLTVL.